The 14 T cell receptor beta chains below were found in one sample sequenced in a study of blood T cells in healthy people across ages. Then a second PCR, running roughly 7 to 11 cycles, was carried out with a sample-barcoded 5' primer and a J-beta primer mix. TCRdb re-called the 5' RACE reads with MiXCR, one entry per CDR3 protein. This table holds under 2,000,000 distinct CDR3 sequences, around 50% found once. The sample consisted of blood. The receptor set was obtained from a woman between 40 and 50 years old in good health.

A few counts support this clonotype. The V and J genes are TRBV10-3 and TRBJ2-3; a possible D gene is TRBD1 (6 bases). The CDR3 is 13 residues long. V dropped 9 bases and J dropped 1 base, with 11 bases sitting between them. The germline gives CDR1 ENHRY, CDR2 SYGVKD. CDR3 region: CAMTPGGTDTQYF. For the CDR3, the DNA is TGTGCCATGACCCCAGGGGGCACAGATACGCAGTATTTT.

The chain joins TRBV24-1 to TRBJ2-5; D possibly uses TRBD1 or TRBD2 (6 bases each). The CDR3 runs to 15 residues. V lost 0 bases and J 5 bases, leaving 12 bases between the germline ends. Germline-derived CDR1 and CDR2 are KGHDR and SFDVKD. The DNA for the CDR3 is TGTGCCACCAGTGATTTGCAAGGGGGGCCTGAGACCCAGTACTTC. This gives the protein CATSDLQGGPETQYF.

The chain recombines TRBV14 with TRBJ2-3; the match to TRBD2 covers 10 bases. V shed 4 bases and J 6 bases; nucleotides not matched to a gene: 7. CDR1 and CDR2 from the germline V gene are SGHDN and FVKESK. The CDR3 covers 15 residues. CDR3 coding DNA: TGTGCCAGCAGCCTTGGACTAGCGGTTTTGGATACGCAGTATTTT. Its protein product is CASSLGLAVLDTQYF.

V gene TRBV4-3 combines with J gene TRBJ2-3; 12 nucleotides match TRBD1. The germline V gene has CDR1 LGHNA and CDR2 YSLEER. Trimming removed 4 bases from V and 4 bases from J; junction bases left unmatched: 9. The CDR3 runs 17 residues. The CDR3 sequence is CASSLFTGTGGSDTQYF. Here the CDR3 DNA reads TGCGCCAGCAGCCTTTTCACCGGGACAGGGGGCTCAGATACGCAGTATTTT.

The gene calls are TRBV4-3 and TRBJ1-2; D uncertain. Trimming cost V 1 base and J 3 bases, with 12 bases left between them. The CDR3 is 15 residues long. Germline V gives CDR1 LGHNA, CDR2 YSLEER. The CDR3 protein is CASSQVEGMDYGYTF. The CDR3 coding sequence is TGCGCCAGCAGCCAAGTAGAGGGAATGGACTATGGCTACACCTTC.

The chain has TRBV27 and TRBJ2-4; the match to TRBD1 covers 9 bases. The DNA matches TRBJ2-7 better at its end, which makes the J call doubtful. The CDR3 sequence is 16 residues long. The germline V gene encodes CDR1 MNHEY and CDR2 SMNVEV (reference sequence). The CDR3 sequence is CASSTGTGRNMNEQYF. The CDR3, as DNA: TGTGCCAGCAGTACGGGGACAGGGCGGAATATGAACGAGCAGTACTTC.

The CDR3 spells CASSTRLAGGLYEQFF. The CDR3, as DNA: TGTGCCAGCAGTACCCGACTAGCGGGGGGTTTGTATGAGCAGTTCTTC. The chain joins TRBV27 to TRBJ2-1, with TRBD2 matching 13 bases. CDR1 is MNHEY and CDR2 is SMNVEV in the germline V gene (reference sequence). Germline trimming cut 5 bases from V and 8 bases from J; bases unmatched to any gene: 9. The CDR3 runs 16 residues.

This clonotype was counted a few times. The chain employs TRBV6-5 and TRBJ2-3, with D unclear. The germline CDR1 and CDR2 sequences are MNHEY and SVGAGI. The CDR3 consists of 14 residues. V dropped 3 bases and J dropped 6 bases, with 13 bases sitting between them. The CDR3 nucleotides read TGTGCCAGCAGTTATCTTAACAGCCGGGATACGCAGTATTTT. As protein: CASSYLNSRDTQYF.

This clonotype appeared once. The V call is TRBV5-1, the J call TRBJ1-1; the D gene is possibly TRBD1 (5 bases). The V end was cut by 4 bases, the J end by 6 bases, with 16 bases between. CDR1 is SGHRS and CDR2 is YFSETQ in the germline V gene. This CDR3 spans 14 amino acids. The CDR3 is CASSPLESRAEAFF. CDR3 DNA sequence: TGCGCCAGCAGCCCCTTGGAGTCCAGGGCTGAAGCTTTCTTT.

The sample holds a few counts of this clonotype. The chain uses TRBV4-3 and TRBJ2-4; 8 bases fit TRBD2. CDR3 length equals 15 residues. V was pared by 5 bases and J by 6 bases, with 9 bases of the junction left unmatched. Germline V gene data show CDR1 as LGHNA and CDR2 as YSLEER. The DNA of the CDR3 is TGCGCCAGCAGCTCCCAAGCGGGGGCCGTAAACATTCAGTACTTC. Protein: CASSSQAGAVNIQYF.

This clonotype was seen a few times. This rearrangement joins TRBV6-2 or TRBV6-3 to TRBJ2-1; D possibly matches TRBD1 or TRBD2 (6 bases each). This CDR3 has 15 residues. Germline CDR1 reads MNHEY; CDR2 reads SVGEGT. The V gene lost 6 bases and the J gene lost 6 bases, with 18 bases spanning the gap. CDR3 DNA sequence: TGTGCCAGCAGCCACATGGGGGGCCTTGGCAATGAGCAGTTCTTC. Protein sequence: CASSHMGGLGNEQFF.

The rearrangement links TRBV20-1 to TRBJ2-3; D possibly corresponds to TRBD1 (5 bases). This CDR3 is built from 12 residues. Trimming pared 3 bases from V and 3 bases from J, leaving 7 bases between. Germline V gene lookup returns CDR1 DFQATT and CDR2 SNEGSKA (reference sequence). CDR3 sequence reads: CSASDRTDTQYF. CDR3 bases: TGCAGTGCTAGCGACAGAACAGATACGCAGTATTTT.

The chain carries TRBV20-1 and TRBJ1-5; 10 bases align to TRBD1. The CDR3 length is 13 residues. Trimming removed 7 bases from V and 5 bases from J; junction bases left unmatched: 5. Germline loops: CDR1 DFQATT, CDR2 SNEGSKA (reference sequence). The CDR3 bases are TGCAGTGGAAGGACAGGGGGTTATCAGCCCCAGCATTTT. It specifies CSGRTGGYQPQHF.

V usage is TRBV27 and J usage is TRBJ2-1; 8 nucleotides agree with TRBD1. J gave up 5 bases and V 6 bases, and 9 bases lay outside the gene matches. In germline, CDR1 is MNHEY, CDR2 SMNVEV (reference sequence). The CDR3 totals 15 residues. The CDR3 nucleotides read TGTGCCAGCAGCAGCACAGGGGGGACGAACAATGAGCAGTTCTTC. As protein: CASSSTGGTNNEQFF.